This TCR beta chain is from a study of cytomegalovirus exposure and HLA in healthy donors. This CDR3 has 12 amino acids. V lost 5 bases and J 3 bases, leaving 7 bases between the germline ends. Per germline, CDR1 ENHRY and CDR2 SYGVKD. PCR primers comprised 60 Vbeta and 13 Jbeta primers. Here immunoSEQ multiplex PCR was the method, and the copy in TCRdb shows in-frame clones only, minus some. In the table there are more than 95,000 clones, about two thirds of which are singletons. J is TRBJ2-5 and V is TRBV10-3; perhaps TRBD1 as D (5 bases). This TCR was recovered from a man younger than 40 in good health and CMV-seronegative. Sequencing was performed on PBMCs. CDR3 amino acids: CAISTGEETQYF. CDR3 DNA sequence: TGTGCCATCAGTACAGGAGAAGAGACCCAGTACTTC.